The TCR beta chain under discussion was sequenced for a study of OX40 agonist ivuxolimab in advanced cancers. Study context: The study treated patients with ivuxolimab, an agonistic anti-OX40 (CD134) antibody. Every 2 weeks, patients got intravenous ivuxolimab at one of six dose levels (0.01-10 mg/kg). Previous treatment with anti-PD-1, anti-PD-L1 or anti-CTLA-4 therapy was allowed; 40% had received some.

The CDR3 is made up of 13 amino acids. V was pared by 7 bases and J by 5 bases, with 16 bases between. Germline V lookup: CDR1 SGHDT, CDR2 YYEEEE. General study points: With doses of 0.1 to 3.0 mg/kg, CD4+ and CD8+ blood T cells had undergone clonal expansion by week 6.

For this clone: Its antigen remains unidentified.

Generated by immunoSEQ multiplex PCR, the TCRdb table keeps only in-frame clones and is missing some. The sample includes about 48,000 clones, about nine tenths of them seen just once. The starting material was CD4+ or CD8+ T cells sorted from blood, obtained in a trial of the OX40 agonist ivuxolimab. V gene TRBV5-6 combines with J gene TRBJ2-7, with D possibly TRBD2 on 5 matching bases. This TCR was sampled from an adult with an advanced solid tumor such as melanoma, head and neck, liver or kidney cancer. The CDR3 reads CASSNTGVDEQYF. CDR3 nucleotides: TGTGCCAGCTCCAACACCGGGGTTGACGAGCAGTACTTC.